This is a list of T cell receptor beta chains from one sample in a study of T cell repertoires in cytomegalovirus infection. TCRdb fed the reads into MiXCR, producing one record per CDR3 protein. The table lists about 140,000 distinct CDR3 sequences, about 6% of them singletons, with approximately 18% in the top ten. What was sequenced was PBMCs. All receptors derive from a human donor in good health (CMV status not recorded). Some clones in this sample may be carry-over from other donors' samples. The CDR3 runs from the conserved cysteine through the conserved F or W. D genes are given only for firm matches. Only part of the rows carry a size: once, few, many, or a class if the clone is expanded.

len: 15; d_gene: .; j_gene: TRBJ2-7; v_gene: TRBV7-2; abundance: many; CDR3aa: CASSPHLGVSYEQYF; CDR3nt: TGTGCCAGCAGCCCCCACCTTGGCGTTTCCTACGAGCAGTACTTC
len: 13; d_gene: .; j_gene: TRBJ2-1; v_gene: TRBV29-1; abundance: .; CDR3aa: CSVGGGDYNEQFF; CDR3nt: TGCAGCGTTGGAGGAGGGGATTACAATGAGCAGTTCTTC
len: 13; d_gene: .; j_gene: TRBJ2-5; v_gene: TRBV29-1; abundance: .; CDR3aa: CSVDLSPEETQYF; CDR3nt: TGCAGCGTTGATTTGTCTCCCGAAGAGACCCAGTACTTC
len: 13; d_gene: TRBD1; j_gene: TRBJ2-1; v_gene: TRBV19; abundance: few; CDR3aa: CASTPDRGNEQFF; CDR3nt: TGTGCCAGTACCCCGGACAGGGGCAATGAGCAGTTCTTC
len: 14; d_gene: .; j_gene: TRBJ2-1; v_gene: TRBV20-1; abundance: many; CDR3aa: CSAPTRHSLKEQFF; CDR3nt: TGCAGTGCTCCTACTCGACACAGTCTGAAGGAGCAGTTCTTC
len: 14; d_gene: .; j_gene: TRBJ1-5; v_gene: TRBV28; abundance: .; CDR3aa: CASSQTGTSKPQHF; CDR3nt: TGTGCCAGCAGCCAGACCGGGACATCTAAGCCCCAGCATTTT
len: 14; d_gene: .; j_gene: TRBJ2-1; v_gene: TRBV20-1; abundance: .; CDR3aa: CSAIVPWGGNEQFF; CDR3nt: TGCAGTGCTATTGTCCCCTGGGGTGGGAATGAGCAGTTCTTC
len: 15; d_gene: TRBD2; j_gene: TRBJ2-7; v_gene: TRBV7-2; abundance: many; CDR3aa: CASSFPGTKTYEQYF; CDR3nt: TGTGCCAGCAGCTTTCCCGGGACTAAGACCTACGAGCAGTACTTC
len: 16; d_gene: TRBD2; j_gene: TRBJ2-7; v_gene: TRBV7-2; abundance: many; CDR3aa: CASSLPQRGGSYEQYF; CDR3nt: TGTGCCAGCAGCTTACCTCAGCGGGGGGGCTCCTACGAGCAGTACTTC
len: 14; d_gene: .; j_gene: TRBJ2-1; v_gene: TRBV5-1; abundance: many; CDR3aa: CASSSRGVYNEQFF; CDR3nt: TGCGCCAGCAGCTCTCGTGGCGTCTACAATGAGCAGTTCTTC
len: 17; d_gene: .; j_gene: TRBJ2-1; v_gene: TRBV7-2; abundance: many; CDR3aa: CASSSVGGGGSYNEQFF; CDR3nt: TGTGCCAGCAGCTCAGTGGGGGGAGGGGGCTCCTACAATGAGCAGTTCTTC
len: 14; d_gene: .; j_gene: TRBJ1-2; v_gene: TRBV20-1; abundance: .; CDR3aa: CSARDPTENYGYTF; CDR3nt: TGCAGTGCTAGAGACCCGACAGAAAACTATGGCTACACCTTC
len: 15; d_gene: TRBD1; j_gene: TRBJ2-1; v_gene: TRBV6-8; abundance: few; CDR3aa: CASSRDRGLGNEQFF; CDR3nt: TGTGCCAGCAGCCGGGACAGGGGACTGGGAAATGAGCAGTTCTTC
len: 13; d_gene: .; j_gene: TRBJ2-2; v_gene: TRBV11-1; abundance: many; CDR3aa: CAAGTTNTGELFF; CDR3nt: TGTGCAGCCGGGACAACGAACACCGGGGAGCTGTTTTTT
len: 14; d_gene: TRBD1; j_gene: TRBJ2-5; v_gene: TRBV7-2; abundance: many; CDR3aa: CASSLTGGVETQYF; CDR3nt: TGTGCCAGCAGCTTAACAGGGGGCGTGGAGACCCAGTACTTC
len: 15; d_gene: .; j_gene: TRBJ1-6; v_gene: TRBV5-3; abundance: few; CDR3aa: CASSVGLRDNSPLHF; CDR3nt: TGTGCCAGCAGCGTGGGACTCCGAGACAATTCACCCCTCCACTTT
len: 14; d_gene: .; j_gene: TRBJ1-2; v_gene: TRBV2; abundance: many; CDR3aa: CASSEYRVNYGYTF; CDR3nt: TGTGCCAGCAGTGAATATAGGGTTAACTATGGCTACACCTTC
len: 15; d_gene: TRBD2; j_gene: TRBJ2-1; v_gene: TRBV7-2; abundance: many; CDR3aa: CASSPLAGEGDEQFF; CDR3nt: TGTGCCAGCAGCCCCCTAGCGGGAGAGGGGGATGAGCAGTTCTTC
len: 14; d_gene: TRBD1; j_gene: TRBJ2-5; v_gene: TRBV7-9; abundance: few; CDR3aa: CASSRQGNRETQYF; CDR3nt: TGTGCCAGCAGCCGACAGGGTAATAGGGAGACCCAGTACTTC
len: 17; d_gene: .; j_gene: TRBJ2-2; v_gene: TRBV2; abundance: few; CDR3aa: CASSEPRRGQNTGELFF; CDR3nt: TGTGCCAGCAGTGAACCAAGGCGGGGGCAGAACACCGGGGAGCTGTTTTTT
len: 14; d_gene: TRBD1; j_gene: TRBJ2-7; v_gene: TRBV7-2; abundance: many; CDR3aa: CASSRNGQGYEQYF; CDR3nt: TGTGCCAGCAGCCGGAACGGACAGGGCTACGAGCAGTACTTC
len: 17; d_gene: .; j_gene: TRBJ2-1; v_gene: TRBV6-2/TRBV6-3; abundance: many; CDR3aa: CASSYSLPVLVDNEQFF; CDR3nt: TGTGCCAGCAGTTACTCTCTACCGGTGCTAGTCGACAATGAGCAGTTCTTC
len: 13; d_gene: .; j_gene: TRBJ1-1; v_gene: TRBV7-2; abundance: many; CDR3aa: CASSLRRNTEAFF; CDR3nt: TGTGCCAGCAGCTTACGGCGAAACACTGAAGCTTTCTTT
len: 14; d_gene: .; j_gene: TRBJ2-1; v_gene: TRBV29-1; abundance: few; CDR3aa: CSHGELAGLNEQFF; CDR3nt: TGCAGCCACGGCGAGCTAGCAGGGCTCAATGAGCAGTTCTTC
len: 15; d_gene: TRBD1; j_gene: TRBJ1-1; v_gene: TRBV20-1; abundance: many; CDR3aa: CSASITTGARTEAFF; CDR3nt: TGCAGTGCTAGCATAACTACAGGGGCGCGGACTGAAGCTTTCTTT